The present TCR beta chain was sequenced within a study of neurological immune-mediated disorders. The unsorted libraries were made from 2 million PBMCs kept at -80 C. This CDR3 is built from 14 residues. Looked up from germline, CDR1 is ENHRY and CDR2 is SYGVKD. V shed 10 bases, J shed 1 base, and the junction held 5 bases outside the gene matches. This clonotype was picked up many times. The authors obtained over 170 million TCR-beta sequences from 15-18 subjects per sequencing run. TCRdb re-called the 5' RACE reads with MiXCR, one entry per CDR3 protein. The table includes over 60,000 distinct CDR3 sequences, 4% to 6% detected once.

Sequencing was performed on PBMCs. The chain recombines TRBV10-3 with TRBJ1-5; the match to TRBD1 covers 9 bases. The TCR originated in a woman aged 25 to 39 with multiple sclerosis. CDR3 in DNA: TGTGCCACTACAGGGGGCGTGAGCAATCAGCCCCAGCATTTT. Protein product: CATTGGVSNQPQHF.